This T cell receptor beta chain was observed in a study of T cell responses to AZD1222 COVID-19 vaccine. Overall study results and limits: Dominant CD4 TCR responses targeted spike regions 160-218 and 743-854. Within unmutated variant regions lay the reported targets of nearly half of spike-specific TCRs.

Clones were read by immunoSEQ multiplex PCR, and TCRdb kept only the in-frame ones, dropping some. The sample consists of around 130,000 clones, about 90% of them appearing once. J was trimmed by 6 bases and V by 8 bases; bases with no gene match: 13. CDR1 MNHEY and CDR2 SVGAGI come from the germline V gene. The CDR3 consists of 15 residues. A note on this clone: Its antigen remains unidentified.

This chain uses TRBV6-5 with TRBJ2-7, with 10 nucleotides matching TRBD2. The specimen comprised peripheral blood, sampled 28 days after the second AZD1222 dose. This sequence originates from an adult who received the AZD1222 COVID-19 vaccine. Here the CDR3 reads CASSKIEAGGLEQYF. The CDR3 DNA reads TGTGCCAGCTCTAAAATCGAAGCGGGGGGGCTCGAGCAGTACTTC.